This passage covers 7 T cell receptor beta chains from one sample sequenced in a study of shared clonotypes between healthy human individuals. Sequenced by immunoSEQ multiplex PCR; TCRdb stores in-frame clones only, minus some. Of about 2.5 million clones listed, approximately 90% are singletons. The sample taken for sequencing was naive CD4+ T cells from PBMCs. Stated subset: CD45RA+ positively selected. These receptors were obtained from a man in his late teens or twenties in good health. Some clones in this sample may be carry-over from other donors' samples.

The V gene is TRBV19, the J gene TRBJ2-3; D remains unclear. This CDR3 has 15 amino acids. CDR1 is LNHDA and CDR2 is SQIVND in the germline V gene (reference sequence). The V and J ends lost 5 bases and 0 bases respectively, with 12 bases between them. This CDR3 is CASSQAQVSTDTQYF. DNA of the CDR3: TGTGCCAGTAGTCAGGCGCAGGTTAGCACAGATACGCAGTATTTT.

The chain links TRBV6-5 to TRBJ2-3, with TRBD1 matching 8 bases. This CDR3 spans 15 amino acids. Germline V lookup: CDR1 MNHEY, CDR2 SVGAGI. Losses at the gene ends were 4 bases for V and 4 bases for J; bases not matched to a gene: 7. The CDR3 DNA reads as TGTGCCAGCAGTTTGGGGGGACAGGTCCCAGATACGCAGTATTTT. Its translation is CASSLGGQVPDTQYF.

The chain recombines TRBV28 with TRBJ1-1; unclear D gene. Trimming stripped 11 bases from V and 4 bases from J, with 17 bases between. The V gene's germline CDR1 is MDHEN and CDR2 SYDVKM. The CDR3 is 13 amino acids. For the CDR3, the DNA is TGTGCCGGCCAAACCGGACCCACCACTGAAGCTTTCTTT. Amino acids: CAGQTGPTTEAFF.

The chain carries TRBV4-3 and TRBJ2-2; a weak D match, TRBD1 (7 bases). Trimming stripped 0 bases from V and 7 bases from J, with 18 bases between. The germline V gene has CDR1 LGHNA and CDR2 YSLEER. The CDR3 extends over 17 amino acids. CDR3 sequence reads: CASSQDYSRGEVGELFF. The CDR3 DNA is TGCGCCAGCAGCCAAGATTATTCCAGGGGGGAAGTCGGGGAGCTGTTTTTT.

V usage is TRBV5-4 and J usage is TRBJ2-1; a weak D match, TRBD1 (6 bases). The CDR3 contains 14 residues. Germline CDR1 reads SGHNT; CDR2 reads YYREEE (reference sequence). Trimming removed 5 bases at V and 3 bases at J, with 12 bases between. This CDR3 reads CASRRAGDYNEQFF. For the CDR3, the DNA is TGTGCCAGCAGGAGGGCAGGGGACTACAATGAGCAGTTCTTC.

The V call is TRBV5-1, the J call TRBJ2-5; TRBD2 agrees at 11 bases. Germline V gives CDR1 SGHRS, CDR2 YFSETQ. CDR3 length: 16 amino acids. The V segment lost 4 bases and the J segment 2 bases; nucleotides outside the gene matches: 7. CDR3 DNA: TGCGCCAGCAGCCCTCTAGCGGGAGGCAGACAAGAGACCCAGTACTTC. This sequence encodes CASSPLAGGRQETQYF.

V usage is TRBV7-8 and J usage is TRBJ2-5; possible D gene TRBD2, 5 bases. With 6 bases removed from V and 3 bases from J, the gap between germline ends came to 17 bases. Germline V gene data show CDR1 as SGHVS and CDR2 as FQNEAQ. The CDR3 sequence is 15 residues long. CDR3 bases: TGTGCCAGCAGGGCGCCTAGCCTTAGAGAAGAGACCCAGTACTTC. Protein sequence: CASRAPSLREETQYF. Supplemented by reference TRBV7-8 and TRBJ2-5, the full variable domain reads GAGVSQSPRYKVAKRGQDVALRCDPISGHVSLFWYQQALGQGPEFLTYFQNEAQLDKSGLPSDRFFAERPEGSVSTLKIQRTQQEDSAVYLCASRAPSLREETQYFGPGTRLLVL.